This T cell receptor beta chain was sequenced in a study of T-cell memory formation after mild COVID-19. TCRdb re-called the 5' RACE reads with MiXCR, one entry per CDR3 protein. The sample contains 550,000 to 600,000 distinct CDR3 sequences, approximately 15% of which appear only once. CDR1 is MGHRA and CDR2 is YSYEKL in the germline V gene. Trimming shortened V by 2 bases and J by 0 bases, and 10 bases separated the two germline ends. The CDR3 runs 15 residues. The sequence was collected from an adult woman who had mild COVID-19 (a few samples of this study predate the infection). Cell type and time point are not known. The sample was PBMCs or a T cell subset sorted from them (not recorded which). The rearrangement joins TRBV4-1 to TRBJ2-5; D remains unclear. The CDR3, as DNA: TGCGCCAGCAGCCAACTTCGGTTTAACCAAGAGACCCAGTACTTC. Amino acid sequence: CASSQLRFNQETQYF.